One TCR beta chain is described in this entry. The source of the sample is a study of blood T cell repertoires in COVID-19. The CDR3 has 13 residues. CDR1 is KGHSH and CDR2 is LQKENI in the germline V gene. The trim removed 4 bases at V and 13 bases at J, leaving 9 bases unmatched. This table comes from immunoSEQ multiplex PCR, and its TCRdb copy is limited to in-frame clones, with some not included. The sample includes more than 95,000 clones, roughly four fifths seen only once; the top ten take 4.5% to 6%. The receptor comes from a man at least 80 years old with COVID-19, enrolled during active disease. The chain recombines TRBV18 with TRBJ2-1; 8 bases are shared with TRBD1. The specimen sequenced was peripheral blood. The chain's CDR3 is CASSLKDREIQFF. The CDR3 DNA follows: TGTGCCAGCTCACTAAAGGACAGGGAAATTCAGTTCTTC.